This passage covers 31 T cell receptor beta chains from one sample sequenced in a study of T cells in Graves' hyperthyroidism and ophthalmopathy. The investigators amplified TCR beta CDR3 regions from RNA transcripts. An initial round of RT-PCR targeting the TCR CDR3 relied on the HTBI primer set. TCRdb re-analysed the multiplex PCR reads in MiXCR, keeping a single row per CDR3 protein. Of under 300,000 distinct CDR3 sequences in the sample, 25% were seen once. The sample was blood. All receptors derive from a man aged 40-49 years with Graves' hyperthyroidism that later progressed to Graves' ophthalmopathy.

This clonotype was counted many times. The V gene is TRBV24-1, the J gene TRBJ2-7; TRBD2 matches at 13 bases. Germline assignment: CDR1 KGHDR and CDR2 SFDVKD. The CDR3 totals 16 residues. The V and J ends lost 8 bases and 7 bases, in that order; junction bases with no gene match: 13. The CDR3, as DNA: TGTGCCACCAAACCTCGGACTAGCGGGAGCCCTTGGGAGCAGTACTTC. Amino acids: CATKPRTSGSPWEQYF.

This clonotype was counted ten times or more. In nucleotides, the CDR3 is TGTGCCAGCAGTTTATTTTCGGGGGGAGGTGGGCCAGAGCTAATGCTGTACTTC. As protein: CASSLFSGGGGPELMLYF. V is TRBV27 and J is TRBJ2-7; 7 bases agree with TRBD2. CDR1 is MNHEY, CDR2 SMNVEV, per germline (reference sequence). This CDR3 is 18 amino acids long. J lost 12 bases, V lost 1 base, and 24 bases had no gene match.

The chain uses TRBV6-5 and TRBJ1-2; TRBD1 might be the D (5 bases). The CDR3 has 14 amino acids. Trimming shortened V by 4 bases and J by 3 bases, and 12 bases separated the two germline ends. Germline V gene lookup returns CDR1 MNHEY and CDR2 SVGAGI. As DNA, the CDR3 is TGTGCCAGCAGTTTAGACAGTAAAGACTATGGCTACACCTTC. Translating it yields CASSLDSKDYGYTF.

The J gene is TRBJ2-4, the V gene TRBV28; D is ambiguous. This CDR3 comprises 14 residues. Germline CDR1 reads MDHEN; CDR2 reads SYDVKM. Trimming pared 8 bases from V and 4 bases from J, leaving 15 bases between. The CDR3 sequence is CASQDPTIKNIQYF. The CDR3 region has the DNA TGTGCCAGCCAAGACCCTACCATAAAAAACATTCAGTACTTC.

Many counts were recorded for this clonotype. The chain combines TRBV27 with TRBJ2-7; unclear D gene. CDR1 is MNHEY and CDR2 is SMNVEV in the germline V gene (reference sequence). This CDR3 has 12 amino acids. Trimming shortened V by 1 base and J by 8 bases, and 9 bases separated the two germline ends. The CDR3 DNA follows: TGTGCCAGCAGTTTATTTGGCGCACAGCAGTACTTC. Translating gives CASSLFGAQQYF.

This clonotype appeared many times. This chain joins TRBV7-8 and TRBJ2-7; 9 nucleotides match TRBD2. Trimming removed 1 base from V and 3 bases from J; junction bases left unmatched: 4. This CDR3 spans 15 amino acids. Germline V gives CDR1 SGHVS, CDR2 FQNEAQ. For the CDR3, the DNA is TGTGCCAGCAGCTTAGGGACTAGCGAATACTACGAGCAGTACTTC. Translating it yields CASSLGTSEYYEQYF. Looking up the rest from reference TRBV7-8 and TRBJ2-7 gives the full variable domain: GAGVSQSPRYKVAKRGQDVALRCDPISGHVSLFWYQQALGQGPEFLTYFQNEAQLDKSGLPSDRFFAERPEGSVSTLKIQRTQQEDSAVYLCASSLGTSEYYEQYFGPGTRLTVT.

The chain links TRBV29-1 to TRBJ1-2, with a tentative D call TRBD1 (5 bases). From germline, CDR1 is SQVTM and CDR2 ANQGSEA. V was shortened by 1 base and J by 2 bases, with 8 bases between the two germline ends. This CDR3 region has 13 residues. The DNA of the CDR3 is TGCAGCGTTGAAGGGACACCCAACTATGGCTACACCTTC. Protein product: CSVEGTPNYGYTF.

Ten or more counts support this clonotype. This chain links TRBV6-5 with TRBJ1-1; D is ambiguous. The CDR3 loop spans 11 amino acids. Germline loops: CDR1 MNHEY, CDR2 SVGAGI. The V end lost 7 bases, the J end lost 9 bases, and 12 bases lay between the germline ends. The CDR3: CASTRGVKAFF. CDR3 DNA sequence: TGTGCCAGCACCAGAGGTGTAAAAGCTTTCTTT.

The sample holds many counts of this clonotype. This chain joins TRBV28 and TRBJ2-7, with D possibly being TRBD1 (5 bases). Germline CDR1 is MDHEN and CDR2 is SYDVKM. The CDR3 length is 15 residues. V shed 7 bases and J shed 0 bases, with 16 bases lying between them. The CDR3 coding sequence is TGTGCCAGCACACTACAGGCGGCCTTCTCCTACGAGCAGTACTTC. It encodes CASTLQAAFSYEQYF.

The chain uses TRBV19 and TRBJ2-2; D gene uncertain. The CDR3 is 14 residues long. The V end was cut by 3 bases, the J end by 6 bases, with 11 bases between. CDR1 is LNHDA, CDR2 SQIVND, per germline (reference sequence). The CDR3: CASSISGEAGELFF. The CDR3 DNA follows: TGTGCCAGTAGTATTAGTGGTGAGGCCGGGGAGCTGTTTTTT. Drawing the rest from reference TRBV19 and TRBJ2-2, the complete variable domain is DGGITQSPKYLFRKEGQNVTLSCEQNLNHDAMYWYRQDPGQGLRLIYYSQIVNDFQKGDIAEGYSVSREKKESFPLTVTSAQKNPTAFYLCASSISGEAGELFFGEGSRLTVL.

This clonotype appeared many times. V usage is TRBV10-1 and J usage is TRBJ1-5, with no clear D. CDR1 and CDR2 from the germline V gene are WNHNN and SYGVQD (reference sequence). Trimming removed 4 bases at V and 4 bases at J, with 11 bases between. This CDR3 region has 14 residues. In DNA form, the CDR3 reads TGCGCCAGCAGTGCGGACCGACGGAATCAGCCCCAGCATTTT. Its translation is CASSADRRNQPQHF.

This clonotype showed up many times. The chain employs TRBV20-1 and TRBJ2-7, with TRBD1 matching 7 bases. The CDR3 totals 14 residues. Germline lookup yields CDR1 DFQATT and CDR2 SNEGSKA (reference sequence). V trimming: 4 bases; J trimming: 3 bases; junction bases outside the gene matches: 9. The CDR3 nucleotides read TGCAGTGCTATTTTACCGGGACAGAGCTACGAGCAGTACTTC. It is translated as CSAILPGQSYEQYF.

This clonotype showed up many times. The gene calls are TRBV20-1 and TRBJ2-7; D tentatively reads TRBD1 or TRBD2 (5 bases each). CDR3 length: 15 residues. V shed 1 base and J shed 3 bases, with 16 bases lying between them. Germline V gene data show CDR1 as DFQATT and CDR2 as SNEGSKA (reference sequence). The CDR3 nucleotides are TGCAGTGCTAGAGCAGCCGGGGCCGGGTTCTACGAGCAGTACTTC. It specifies CSARAAGAGFYEQYF.

This clonotype was counted ten times or more. The chain carries TRBV15 and TRBJ2-2, with D uncertain. CDR1 and CDR2 from the germline V gene are LNHNV and YYDKDF (reference sequence). The CDR3 spans 14 residues. V gave up 8 bases and J gave up 7 bases, with 17 bases separating them. This CDR3 is CATEIRVGGGELFF. CDR3 DNA: TGTGCCACCGAGATTCGGGTGGGCGGCGGGGAGCTGTTTTTT. The variable domain in full, completed from reference TRBV15 and TRBJ2-2, reads DAMVIQNPRYQVTQFGKPVTLSCSQTLNHNVMYWYQQKSSQAPKLLFHYYDKDFNNEADTPDNFQSRRPNTSFCFLDIRSPGLGDTAMYLCATEIRVGGGELFFGEGSRLTVL.

This sequence joins TRBV7-8 and TRBJ2-3; 8 bases agree with TRBD1. Looked up from germline, CDR1 is SGHVS and CDR2 is FQNEAQ. Trimming took 4 bases from V and 3 from J; bases not matched to a gene: 9. This CDR3 has 16 amino acids. The CDR3 nucleotides are TGTGCCAGCAGCTCTCCGGGACAGGTGGTGACAGATACGCAGTATTTT. Translated, it gives CASSSPGQVVTDTQYF.

This clonotype was recorded at least ten times. The V and J genes are TRBV29-1 and TRBJ2-7, with D unclear. Trimming removed 4 bases at V and 7 bases at J, with 11 bases between. The CDR3 runs 11 residues. Germline-derived CDR1 and CDR2 are SQVTM and ANQGSEA. DNA of the CDR3: TGCAGCGTTGCCGCCCCGGTGGAGCAGTACTTC. This encodes CSVAAPVEQYF.

The V and J genes are TRBV28 and TRBJ1-1, with TRBD1 identical over 9 bases. The CDR3 totals 14 residues. Per the germline V gene, CDR1 is MDHEN and CDR2 is SYDVKM. With V trimmed by 6 bases and J by 7 bases, 9 bases remained unmatched. The CDR3 spells CASSRSGTGFEAFF. The CDR3 DNA follows: TGTGCCAGCAGCCGGTCCGGGACAGGGTTTGAAGCTTTCTTT. The whole variable domain, filled in from reference TRBV28 and TRBJ1-1, reads DVKVTQSSRYLVKRTGEKVFLECVQDMDHENMFWYRQDPGLGLRLIYFSYDVKMKEKGDIPEGYSVSREKKERFSLILESASTNQTSMYLCASSRSGTGFEAFFGQGTRLTVV.

This clonotype was counted many times. This chain joins TRBV7-3 and TRBJ1-2; a weak D match, TRBD1 (5 bases). CDR3 size: 13 residues. V lost 4 bases and J 4 bases, leaving 10 bases between the germline ends. Germline V CDR1 and CDR2: SGHTA, FQGTGA. The CDR3 nucleotides read TGTGCCAGCAGCTGGGACGGATTCTATGGCTACACCTTC. Encoded protein: CASSWDGFYGYTF.

This clonotype was counted many times. The chain couples TRBV7-2 to TRBJ2-7; 9 bases fit TRBD2. In germline, CDR1 is SGHTA, CDR2 FQGNSA. The V gene end was trimmed by 1 base and the J gene end by 3 bases; junction bases not matched to a gene: 1. The CDR3 extends over 14 amino acids. CDR3 amino acids: CASSLGAGGYEQYF. The CDR3, as DNA: TGTGCCAGCAGCTTAGGAGCGGGAGGCTACGAGCAGTACTTC.

This clonotype was counted at least ten times. V gene TRBV6-1 combines with J gene TRBJ1-2; 8 positions agree with TRBD1. Unmatched junction bases numbered 10, after V lost 6 bases and J lost 7 bases. CDR3 length equals 14 residues. Germline V gene sequence: CDR1 MNHNS, CDR2 SASEGT. This chain's CDR3 is CASSRDGQGFGYTF. DNA of the CDR3: TGTGCCAGCAGCCGCGATGGACAGGGCTTTGGCTACACCTTC.

This clonotype came up many times. The chain combines TRBV3-1 with TRBJ1-1; no firm D call. The CDR3 is 12 residues long. With 0 bases removed from V and 11 bases from J, the gap between germline ends came to 10 bases. Germline CDR1 reads LGHDT; CDR2 reads YNNKEL (reference sequence). The CDR3 sequence: CASSQEGGVAFF. CDR3 sequence (DNA): TGTGCCAGCAGCCAAGAAGGTGGCGTGGCTTTCTTT.

Many counts were recorded for this clonotype. The rearrangement joins TRBV7-9 to TRBJ2-5; possibly TRBD1 for D (5 bases). The CDR3 covers 15 residues. Deletions cut 3 bases from V and 0 bases from J, with 11 bases between. The germline V gene has CDR1 SEHNR and CDR2 FQNEAQ (reference sequence). The CDR3, as DNA: TGTGCCAGCAGCTTCGGCAGGGTTGACCAAGAGACCCAGTACTTC. Residues: CASSFGRVDQETQYF. Complete variable domain (other parts from reference TRBV7-9 and TRBJ2-5): DTGVSQNPRHKITKRGQNVTFRCDPISEHNRLYWYRQTLGQGPEFLTYFQNEAQLEKSRLLSDRFSAERPKGSFSTLEIQRTEQGDSAMYLCASSFGRVDQETQYFGPGTRLLVL.

This clonotype was found many times. The chain recombines TRBV20-1 with TRBJ2-5; the D gene is possibly TRBD2 (7 bases). The CDR3 loop spans 15 amino acids. Looked up from germline, CDR1 is DFQATT and CDR2 is SNEGSKA (reference sequence). Trimming removed 4 bases at V and 5 bases at J, with 20 bases between. The DNA of the CDR3 is TGCAGTGCTAACCCCCAGAGGGGGGGCGATGAGACCCAGTACTTC. Its translation is CSANPQRGGDETQYF.

This clonotype appeared many times. The V and J genes are TRBV14 and TRBJ2-7, with TRBD2 identical over 9 bases. The CDR3 is 14 amino acids. V lost 5 bases, J lost 3 bases, and 5 bases stayed unmatched. CDR1 and CDR2 (germline): SGHDN, FVKESK. The DNA for the CDR3 is TGTGCCAGCAGCACGGGACTAGCTTACTACGAGCAGTACTTC. It encodes CASSTGLAYYEQYF.

The table lists this clonotype with many counts. This chain connects TRBV7-2 to TRBJ1-2; D is undetermined. Trimming left V 0 bases short and J 4 bases short, with 12 bases between. The germline gives CDR1 SGHTA, CDR2 FQGNSA. The CDR3 runs to 15 residues. CDR3 DNA: TGTGCCAGCAGCTTAGCCCGCGGAATTTCCTATGGCTACACCTTC. Protein product: CASSLARGISYGYTF.

This clonotype was counted a few times. The chain carries TRBV20-1 and TRBJ2-7; TRBD2 matches at 7 bases. The CDR3 consists of 16 residues. Looked up from germline, CDR1 is DFQATT and CDR2 is SNEGSKA (reference sequence). Trimming removed 0 bases from V and 3 bases from J; junction bases left unmatched: 11. CDR3: CSARDMREKIVYEQYF. CDR3 coding DNA: TGCAGTGCTAGAGATATGCGGGAGAAGATTGTCTACGAGCAGTACTTC.

This clonotype was recorded at least ten times. CDR3 loop: CASSLATTVPGYTF. Written as DNA, the CDR3 is TGTGCCAGCAGCTTGGCCACTACAGTACCTGGCTACACCTTC. The genes are TRBV5-6 and TRBJ1-2, with unresolved D. V was cut by 0 bases and J by 7 bases, with 13 bases left in between. This CDR3 is built from 14 residues. Germline lookup yields CDR1 SGHDT and CDR2 YYEEEE.

The chain employs TRBV20-1 and TRBJ2-4; either TRBD1 or TRBD2 may supply D (6 bases each). The CDR3 contains 15 residues. CDR1 and CDR2 from the germline V gene are DFQATT and SNEGSKA (reference sequence). Deletions cut 6 bases from V and 0 bases from J, with 15 bases between. The CDR3 coding sequence is TGCAGTGCAGGAGAACAGGGAGGAGCCAAAAACATTCAGTACTTC. This encodes CSAGEQGGAKNIQYF.

This clonotype was recorded at least ten times. This chain uses TRBV12-3 or TRBV12-4 with TRBJ1-1; D gene unclear. This CDR3 spans 12 amino acids. Trimming left V 1 base short and J 10 bases short, with 10 bases between. Here the CDR3 DNA reads TGTGCCAGCAGTTTAGGGACCGCCTTAGCTTTCTTT. This encodes CASSLGTALAFF.

This clonotype showed up many times. The V call is TRBV10-2, the J call TRBJ1-1; D unresolved. V gave up 2 bases and J gave up 1 base, with 8 bases separating them. CDR1 and CDR2 (germline): WSHSY, SAAADI. The CDR3 extends over 14 amino acids. Here the CDR3 DNA reads TGCGCCAGCAGTGAGGGACGTAAGAACACTGAAGCTTTCTTT. Its protein product is CASSEGRKNTEAFF.

This clonotype appeared many times. The chain combines TRBV19 with TRBJ2-5; 7 bases agree with TRBD1. This CDR3 spans 14 amino acids. With 5 bases clipped from V and 2 bases from J, the junction kept 5 bases outside the gene matches. Germline V gene lookup returns CDR1 LNHDA and CDR2 SQIVND (reference sequence). This chain's CDR3 is CASSVPGQQETQYF. Written as DNA, the CDR3 is TGTGCCAGTAGTGTACCGGGACAGCAAGAGACCCAGTACTTC.